These 6 T cell receptor beta chains were sequenced from one sample in a study of blood T cells in healthy people across ages. Sample-barcoded 5' priming and a J-beta primer mix drove a second PCR of roughly 7 to 11 cycles. TCRdb analysed the 5' RACE reads with MiXCR anew, one entry per CDR3 protein. Of about 1.1 million distinct CDR3 sequences in the sample, around two fifths are singletons; the top ten hold about an eighth. The sample was blood. The receptors were gathered from a man in his late teens or twenties in good health.

A note on this clonotype: A much larger clone lies one base from this, so it may be a read error. The genes are TRBV20-1 and TRBJ1-4; tentative D call: TRBD1 (6 bases). The CDR3 spans 15 residues. V lost 4 bases and J 6 bases, leaving 18 bases between the germline ends. CDR1 and CDR2 (germline): DFQATT, SNEGSKA (reference sequence). CDR3 sequence: CSANRGKRLHEKLFF. For the CDR3, the DNA is TGCAGTGCTAATAGGGGGAAACGGCTCCATGAAAAACTGTTTTTT.

The chain recombines TRBV4-3 with TRBJ1-5, with a weak D call TRBD1 (5 bases). Germline values: CDR1 LGHNA, CDR2 YSLEER. V was clipped by 2 bases and J by 4 bases, with 15 bases between them. This CDR3 is built from 16 residues. In DNA, the CDR3 is TGCGCCAGCAGCCAAACGTTGGGGGAGCGAAATCAGCCCCAGCATTTT. Residues: CASSQTLGERNQPQHF.

For this clonotype: This could be a read error, since a much larger clone is one nucleotide away. The V gene is TRBV10-3, the J gene TRBJ1-2; the match to TRBD1 covers 7 bases. This CDR3 spans 16 amino acids. CDR1 ENHRY and CDR2 SYGVKD come from the germline V gene. V shed 2 bases and J 7 bases; nucleotides not matched to a gene: 13. Here the CDR3 DNA reads TGTGCCATCAGTGAGACCCAGACAGGGTCCCGACGTGGCTACACCTTC. It codes for CAISETQTGSRRGYTF.

This clonotype was observed at least ten times. At one of its ends the junction is not consistent with the germline gene, which may arise from a read error. The chain recombines TRBV4-1 with TRBJ2-5, with no clear D. Germline V CDR1 and CDR2: MGHRA, YSYEKL. The CDR3 extends over 13 amino acids. The CDR3 reads CASSQSREETQYF. CDR3 nucleotide sequence: TGTGCCAGCAGCCAATCTAGGGAAGAGACCCAGTACTTC.

A single count supports this clonotype. V usage is TRBV4-2 and J usage is TRBJ1-1; TRBD1 matches 8 bases. The CDR3 totals 14 residues. V gave up 4 bases and J gave up 6 bases; unmatched junction bases: 7. The germline gives CDR1 LGHNA, CDR2 YNFKEQ. This CDR3 is CASSPATGGAEAFF. The CDR3 region has the DNA TGTGCCAGCAGCCCTGCAACAGGGGGAGCTGAAGCTTTCTTT.

This chain links TRBV20-1 with TRBJ2-1; D tentatively reads TRBD1 or TRBD2 (6 bases each). Germline CDR1 and CDR2: DFQATT and SNEGSKA (reference sequence). Trimming removed 3 bases from V and 7 bases from J, with 16 bases in between. CDR3 length: 14 amino acids. The CDR3 here is CSASQGGGRNEQFF. The CDR3 nucleotides are TGCAGTGCTAGTCAAGGGGGAGGTCGGAATGAGCAGTTCTTC.